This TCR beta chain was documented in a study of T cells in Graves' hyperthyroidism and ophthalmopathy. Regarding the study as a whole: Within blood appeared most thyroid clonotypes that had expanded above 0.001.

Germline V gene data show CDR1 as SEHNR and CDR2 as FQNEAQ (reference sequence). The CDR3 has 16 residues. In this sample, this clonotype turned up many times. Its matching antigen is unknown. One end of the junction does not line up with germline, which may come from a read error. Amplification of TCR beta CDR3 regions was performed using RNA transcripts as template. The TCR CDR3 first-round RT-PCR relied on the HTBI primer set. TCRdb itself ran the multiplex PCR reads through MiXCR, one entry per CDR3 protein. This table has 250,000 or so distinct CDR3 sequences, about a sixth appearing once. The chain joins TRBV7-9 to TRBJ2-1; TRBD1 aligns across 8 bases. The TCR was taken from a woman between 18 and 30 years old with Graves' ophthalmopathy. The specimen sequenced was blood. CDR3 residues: CASSFMDRALYNEQFF. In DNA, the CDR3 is TGTGCCAGCAGCTTTATGGACAGGGCGCTTTACAATGAGCAATTCTTC.